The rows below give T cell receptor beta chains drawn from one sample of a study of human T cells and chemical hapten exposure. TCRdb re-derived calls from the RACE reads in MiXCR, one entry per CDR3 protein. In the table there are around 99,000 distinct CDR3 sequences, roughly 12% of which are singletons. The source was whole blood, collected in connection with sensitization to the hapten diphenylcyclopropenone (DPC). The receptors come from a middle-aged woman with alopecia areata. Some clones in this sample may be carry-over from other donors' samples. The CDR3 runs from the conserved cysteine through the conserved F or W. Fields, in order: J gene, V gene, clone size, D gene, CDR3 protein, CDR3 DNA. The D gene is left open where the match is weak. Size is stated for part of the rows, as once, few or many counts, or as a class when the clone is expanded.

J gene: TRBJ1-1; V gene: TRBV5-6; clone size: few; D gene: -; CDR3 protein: CASSLASGGAFF; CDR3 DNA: TGTGCCAGCAGCTTGGCGTCGGGTGGCGCTTTCTTT
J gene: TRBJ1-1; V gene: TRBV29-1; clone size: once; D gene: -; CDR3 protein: CSVERGLNTEAFF; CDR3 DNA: TGCAGCGTTGAGCGGGGCTTGAACACTGAAGCTTTCTTT
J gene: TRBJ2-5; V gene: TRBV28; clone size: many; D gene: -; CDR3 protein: CASRDRPRPQETQYF; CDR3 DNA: TGTGCCAGCAGGGATCGTCCAAGGCCCCAAGAGACCCAGTACTTC
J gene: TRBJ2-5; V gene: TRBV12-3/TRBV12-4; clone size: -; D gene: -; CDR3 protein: CASSFRAFGTQYF; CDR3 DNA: TGTGCCAGCAGTTTTAGGGCTTTTGGGACCCAGTACTTC
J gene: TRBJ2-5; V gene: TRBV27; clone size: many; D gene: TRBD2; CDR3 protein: CASSSALAGGETQYF; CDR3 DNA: TGTGCCAGCAGTTCCGCCCTAGCGGGAGGTGAGACCCAGTACTTC
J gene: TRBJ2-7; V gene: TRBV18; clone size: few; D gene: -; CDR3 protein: CASSGAASYEQYF; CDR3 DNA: TGTGCCAGCTCAGGGGCGGCCTCCTACGAGCAGTACTTC
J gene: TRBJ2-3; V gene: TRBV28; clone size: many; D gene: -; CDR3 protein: CASSLIGRSGRSNTQYF; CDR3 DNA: TGTGCCAGCAGTTTAATAGGGAGGTCGGGCCGCTCAAATACGCAGTATTTT
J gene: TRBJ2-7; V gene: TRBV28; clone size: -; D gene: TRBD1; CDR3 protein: CASSPPGQGRNEQYF; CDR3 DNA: TGTGCCAGCAGCCCCCCCGGACAGGGTAGGAACGAGCAGTACTTC
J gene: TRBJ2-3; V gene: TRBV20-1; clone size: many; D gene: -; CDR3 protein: CSARDVVRGGTDTQYF; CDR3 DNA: TGCAGTGCTAGAGATGTCGTTCGTGGGGGCACAGATACGCAGTATTTT
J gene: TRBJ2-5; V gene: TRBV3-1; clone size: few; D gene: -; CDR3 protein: CASSQGGRVGPAQYF; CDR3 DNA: TGTGCCAGCAGCCAGGGTGGTCGGGTCGGACCGGCCCAGTACTTC
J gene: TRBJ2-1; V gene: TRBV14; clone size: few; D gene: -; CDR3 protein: CASSQDRAVRGDNEQFF; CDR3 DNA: TGTGCCAGCAGCCAAGACAGGGCGGTTCGGGGAGACAATGAGCAGTTCTTC
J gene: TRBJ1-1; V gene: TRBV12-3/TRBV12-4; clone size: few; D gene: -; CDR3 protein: CASLFLESSEAFF; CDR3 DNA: TGTGCCAGCCTTTTTCTCGAGTCCTCTGAAGCTTTCTTT
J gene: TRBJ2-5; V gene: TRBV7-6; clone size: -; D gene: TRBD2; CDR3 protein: CASSPRGGRDQETQYF; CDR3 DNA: TGTGCCAGCAGCCCCCGCGGGGGACGGGACCAAGAGACCCAGTACTTC
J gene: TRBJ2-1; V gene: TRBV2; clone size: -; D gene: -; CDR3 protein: CASSGDFWEQFF; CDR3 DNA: TGTGCCAGCAGTGGGGATTTCTGGGAGCAGTTCTTC
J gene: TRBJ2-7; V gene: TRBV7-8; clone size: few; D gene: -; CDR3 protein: CASSGRRLSSYEQYF; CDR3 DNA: TGTGCCAGCAGCGGCCGCAGACTGAGCTCCTACGAGCAGTACTTC
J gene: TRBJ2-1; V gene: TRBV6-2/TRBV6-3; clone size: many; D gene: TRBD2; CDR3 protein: CASREGGKNEQFF; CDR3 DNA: TGTGCCAGCAGGGAGGGAGGGAAGAATGAGCAGTTCTTC
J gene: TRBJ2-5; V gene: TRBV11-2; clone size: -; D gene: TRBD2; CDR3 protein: CASSLGTSGSPTETQYF; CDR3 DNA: TGTGCCAGCAGCCTCGGGACTAGCGGGAGCCCCACCGAGACCCAGTACTTC
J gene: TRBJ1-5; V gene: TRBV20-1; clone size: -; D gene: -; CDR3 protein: CSGSTGFNQPQHF; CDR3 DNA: TGCAGTGGGTCCACAGGGTTCAATCAGCCCCAGCATTTT
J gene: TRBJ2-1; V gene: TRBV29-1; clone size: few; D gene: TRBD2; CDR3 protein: CSVEGLAGLSYNEQFF; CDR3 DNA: TGCAGCGTTGAAGGACTAGCGGGATTGTCCTACAATGAGCAGTTCTTC
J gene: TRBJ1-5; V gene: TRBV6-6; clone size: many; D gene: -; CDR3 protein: CASSSEQPQHF; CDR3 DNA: TGTGCCAGCAGTTCCGAACAGCCCCAGCATTTT
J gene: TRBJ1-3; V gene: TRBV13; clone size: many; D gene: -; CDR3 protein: CASSLGGRFLGNTIYF; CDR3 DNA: TGTGCCAGCAGCTTAGGCGGGCGTTTTCTTGGAAACACCATATATTTT
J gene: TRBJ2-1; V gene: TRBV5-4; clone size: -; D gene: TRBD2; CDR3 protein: CASSPGTSGRYNEQFF; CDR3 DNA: TGTGCCAGCAGCCCTGGGACTAGCGGGAGGTACAATGAGCAGTTCTTC
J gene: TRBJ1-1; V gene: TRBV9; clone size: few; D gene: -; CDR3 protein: CASSVRLGTEAFF; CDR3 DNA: TGTGCCAGCAGCGTCCGGTTGGGCACTGAAGCTTTCTTT
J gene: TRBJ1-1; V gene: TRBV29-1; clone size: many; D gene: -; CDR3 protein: CSVTAGVVNTEAFF; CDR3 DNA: TGCAGCGTGACGGCGGGGGTGGTGAACACTGAAGCTTTCTTT
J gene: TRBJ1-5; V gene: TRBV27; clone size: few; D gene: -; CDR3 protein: CASSPMDPSNQPQHF; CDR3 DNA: TGTGCCAGCAGTCCCATGGACCCCTCCAATCAGCCCCAGCATTTT
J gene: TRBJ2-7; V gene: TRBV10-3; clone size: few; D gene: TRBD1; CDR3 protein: CAISESGGTGAPGEQYF; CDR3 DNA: TGTGCCATCAGTGAGTCTGGGGGGACAGGGGCGCCGGGAGAGCAGTACTTC
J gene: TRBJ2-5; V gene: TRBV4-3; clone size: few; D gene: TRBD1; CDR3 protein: CASSQEFSGQGFETQYF; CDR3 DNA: TGCGCCAGCAGCCAAGAGTTTTCCGGACAGGGGTTCGAGACCCAGTACTTC
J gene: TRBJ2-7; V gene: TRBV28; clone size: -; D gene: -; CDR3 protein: CASRDGLAYEQYF; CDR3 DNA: TGTGCCAGCAGGGACGGGCTAGCCTACGAGCAGTACTTC
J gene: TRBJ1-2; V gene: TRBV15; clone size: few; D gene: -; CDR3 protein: CATSRDQISGGYTF; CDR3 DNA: TGTGCCACCAGCAGAGATCAGATTTCAGGGGGCTACACCTTC
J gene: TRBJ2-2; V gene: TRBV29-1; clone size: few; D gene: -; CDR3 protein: CSVEAGTQNTGELFF; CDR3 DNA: TGCAGCGTTGAAGCCGGGACGCAGAACACCGGGGAGCTGTTTTTT
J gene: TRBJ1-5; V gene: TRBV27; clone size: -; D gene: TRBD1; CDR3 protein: CASSIDRDAQPQHF; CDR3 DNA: TGTGCCAGCAGTATCGACAGGGACGCACAGCCCCAGCATTTT
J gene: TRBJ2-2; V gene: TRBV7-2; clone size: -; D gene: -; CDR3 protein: CASSFGGGYTGELFF; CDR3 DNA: TGTGCCAGCAGCTTCGGTGGGGGCTACACCGGGGAGCTGTTTTTT
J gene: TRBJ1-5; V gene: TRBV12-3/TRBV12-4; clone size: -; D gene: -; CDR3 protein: CASTTGSNQPQHF; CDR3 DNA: TGTGCCAGCACCACAGGGAGCAATCAGCCCCAGCATTTT
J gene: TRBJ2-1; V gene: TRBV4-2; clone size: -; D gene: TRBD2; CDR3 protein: CASSQAIAGDNEQFF; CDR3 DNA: TGTGCCAGCAGCCAAGCGATAGCGGGGGACAATGAGCAGTTCTTC
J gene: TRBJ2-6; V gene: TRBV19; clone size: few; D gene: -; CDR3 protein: CASIDIASGANVLTF; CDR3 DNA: TGTGCCAGTATCGACATCGCCTCTGGGGCCAACGTCCTGACTTTC
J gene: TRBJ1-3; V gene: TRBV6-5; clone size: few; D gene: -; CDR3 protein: CASSYSTAASSGNTIYF; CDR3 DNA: TGTGCCAGCAGTTACTCGACTGCGGCGAGCTCTGGAAACACCATATATTTT
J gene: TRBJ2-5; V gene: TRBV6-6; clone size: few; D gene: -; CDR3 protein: CASSRWGRETQYF; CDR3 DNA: TGTGCCAGCAGTCGGTGGGGCAGAGAGACCCAGTACTTC
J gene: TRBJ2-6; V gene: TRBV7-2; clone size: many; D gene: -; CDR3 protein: CASSSRPISGANVLTF; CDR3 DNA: TGTGCCAGCAGCTCAAGGCCGATCTCTGGGGCCAACGTCCTGACTTTC
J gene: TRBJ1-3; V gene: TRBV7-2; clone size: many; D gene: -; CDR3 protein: CASSSNRMTGNTIYF; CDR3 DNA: TGTGCCAGCAGCTCCAACCGGATGACTGGAAACACCATATATTTT
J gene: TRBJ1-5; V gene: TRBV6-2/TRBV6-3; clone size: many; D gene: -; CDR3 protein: CASSRGETQPQHF; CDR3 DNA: TGTGCCAGCAGTAGGGGGGAGACTCAGCCCCAGCATTTT
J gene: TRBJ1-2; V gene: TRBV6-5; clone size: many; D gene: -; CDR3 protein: CASSSQGGADGYTF; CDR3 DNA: TGTGCCAGCAGTTCACAGGGCGGGGCGGATGGCTACACCTTC
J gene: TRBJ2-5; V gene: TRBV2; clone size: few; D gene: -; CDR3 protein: CASEADQETQYF; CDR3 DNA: TGTGCCAGCGAAGCGGACCAAGAGACCCAGTACTTC
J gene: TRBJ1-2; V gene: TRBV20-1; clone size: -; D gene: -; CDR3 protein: CSAREPGYTF; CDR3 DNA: TGCAGTGCTAGAGAACCTGGCTACACCTTC
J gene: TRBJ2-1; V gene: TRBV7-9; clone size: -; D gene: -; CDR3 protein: CASSTTGPRANEQFF; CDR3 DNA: TGTGCCAGCAGCACGACAGGACCCAGGGCCAATGAGCAGTTCTTC
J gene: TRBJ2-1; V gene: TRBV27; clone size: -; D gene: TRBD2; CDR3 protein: CASSRGLAGDNEQFF; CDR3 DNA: TGTGCCAGCAGTAGGGGACTAGCGGGAGACAATGAGCAGTTCTTC
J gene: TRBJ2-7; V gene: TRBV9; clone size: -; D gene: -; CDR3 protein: CASSEGPSGEQYF; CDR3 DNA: TGTGCCAGCAGCGAGGGTCCAAGCGGCGAGCAGTACTTC
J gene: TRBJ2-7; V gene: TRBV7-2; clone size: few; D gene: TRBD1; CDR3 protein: CASSYGTAYEQYF; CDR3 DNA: TGTGCCAGCAGCTATGGGACAGCCTACGAGCAGTACTTC
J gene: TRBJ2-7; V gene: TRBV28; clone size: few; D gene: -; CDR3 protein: CASRSYEQYF; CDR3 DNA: TGTGCCAGCAGATCCTACGAGCAGTACTTC